Following are 26 T cell receptor beta chains from one sample sequenced in a study of control samples from healthy donors and cancer patients. Only in-frame clones appear in the TCRdb table, and some are missing; sequencing was by immunoSEQ multiplex PCR. The data contain some 40,000 clones, less than 95% of them singletons. Material for sequencing was blood. The receptors were sampled from a man aged 60-69 years in good health.

The rearrangement uses TRBV7-9 and TRBJ2-1, with D unclear. V lost 5 bases, J lost 4 bases, and 18 bases lay in between. Germline V gives CDR1 SEHNR, CDR2 FQNEAQ (reference sequence). The CDR3 length is 16 residues. CDR3 nucleotide sequence: TGTGCCAGCAGCATTACACGCGACACTCCTTACAATGAGCAGTTCTTC. Protein: CASSITRDTPYNEQFF.

Here the CDR3 reads CASSIGLNNEQFF. CDR3 DNA: TGTGCCAGCAGCATCGGACTGAATAATGAGCAGTTCTTC. The chain carries TRBV7-3 and TRBJ2-1; maybe TRBD2 (5 bases). The CDR3 length is 13 residues. V lost 5 bases to trimming and J lost 7 bases, with 12 bases between them. CDR1 is SGHTA and CDR2 is FQGTGA in the germline V gene.

The chain recombines TRBV28 with TRBJ2-3; D is possibly TRBD2 (6 bases). The ends were cut back, 5 bases at V and 1 base at J, with 13 bases in the middle. The germline gives CDR1 MDHEN, CDR2 SYDVKM. This CDR3 has 15 residues. CDR3 nucleotide sequence: TGTGCCAGCAGTACTAGCTTGAGGGGCACAGATACGCAGTATTTT. Translation: CASSTSLRGTDTQYF.

The rearrangement uses TRBV11-2 and TRBJ1-6, with a possible D match to TRBD1 (5 bases). Trimming removed 3 bases from V and 0 bases from J, with 18 bases in between. The germline CDR1 and CDR2 sequences are SGHAT and FQNNGV. The CDR3 covers 19 residues. The CDR3 protein is CASSLKGIPASSYNSPLHF. CDR3 bases: TGTGCCAGCAGCTTGAAGGGGATCCCTGCGAGCTCCTATAATTCACCCCTCCACTTT.

The chain couples TRBV6-1 to TRBJ2-4; 7 bases map to TRBD1. Germline assignment: CDR1 MNHNS and CDR2 SASEGT. The length of the CDR3 is 14 residues. The trim removed 6 bases at V and 6 bases at J, leaving 8 bases unmatched. CDR3 amino acids: CASSERQGLNIQYF. CDR3 DNA: TGTGCCAGCAGCGAAAGACAGGGCCTAAACATTCAGTACTTC.

V is TRBV3-1 (or the pseudogene TRBV3-2) and J is TRBJ2-7; D is ambiguous. Germline CDR1 and CDR2: LGHDT and YNNKEL (reference sequence). This CDR3 contains 11 residues. V dropped 4 bases and J dropped 5 bases, with 6 bases sitting between them. The CDR3 loop reads CASSLFDEQYF. The CDR3 nucleotides read TGTGCCAGCAGCCTATTCGACGAGCAGTACTTC.

This clone was detected a few times. CDR3 in DNA: TGTGCCAGCAGGCAGCCCGGACAGGCCCATCGATCACCCCTCCACTTT. It yields the protein CASRQPGQAHRSPLHF. The chain carries TRBV2 and TRBJ1-6; 7 nucleotides line up with TRBD1. Germline V gene sequence: CDR1 SNHLY, CDR2 FYNNEI. V lost 6 bases, J lost 10 bases, and 15 bases stayed unmatched. This CDR3 has 16 amino acids.

In the case of this clone: Distinct nucleotide sequences in the sample also encode this CDR3. This chain joins TRBV2 and TRBJ1-2, with 9 nucleotides matching TRBD1. Trimming removed 5 bases from V and 3 bases from J; junction bases left unmatched: 4. Germline lookup yields CDR1 SNHLY and CDR2 FYNNEI. The CDR3 has 14 residues. Here the CDR3 reads CASSPDRGDYGYTF. CDR3 sequence (DNA): TGTGCCAGCAGTCCGGACAGGGGAGACTATGGCTACACCTTC.

The V gene is TRBV5-1, the J gene TRBJ1-1; D gene unclear. V lost 0 bases and J 5 bases, leaving 11 bases between the germline ends. There are 14 residues in the CDR3. Germline V gene data show CDR1 as SGHRS and CDR2 as YFSETQ. The CDR3 loop is CASSLGPLGTEAFF. DNA of the CDR3: TGCGCCAGCAGCTTGGGGCCTCTGGGGACTGAAGCTTTCTTT.

This chain joins TRBV19 and TRBJ1-2; D call uncertain. Trimming took 10 bases from V and 2 from J, leaving 14 bases between them. CDR1 and CDR2 from the germline V gene are LNHDA and SQIVND (reference sequence). The CDR3 runs 13 residues. The CDR3 DNA reads as TGTGCCACCACTCAGGCAGGAAACTATGGCTACACCTTC. Protein: CATTQAGNYGYTF.

The sample holds a few counts of this clone. The chain has TRBV3-1 (or the pseudogene TRBV3-2) and TRBJ1-4; tentatively, D is TRBD1 (6 bases). Trimming cost V 4 bases and J 7 bases, with 16 bases left between them. This CDR3 has 15 residues. Germline CDR1 LGHDT, CDR2 YNNKEL (reference sequence). CDR3 residues: CASSPRAGAGEKLFF. CDR3 DNA sequence: TGTGCCAGCAGCCCCCGGGCAGGGGCGGGTGAAAAACTGTTTTTT.

V usage is TRBV5-1 and J usage is TRBJ2-2; TRBD2 matches at 12 bases. Unmatched junction bases numbered 9, after V lost 3 bases and J lost 6 bases. The CDR3 covers 17 residues. Germline-derived CDR1 and CDR2 are SGHRS and YFSETQ. Written as DNA, the CDR3 is TGCGCCAGCAGCTCCCTGGAACTAGCGGGAGGTCCCGGGGAGCTGTTTTTT. Translated, it gives CASSSLELAGGPGELFF.

The V and J genes are TRBV7-9 and TRBJ2-5; D possibly corresponds to TRBD2 (5 bases). This CDR3 spans 14 amino acids. Germline CDR1 and CDR2: SEHNR and FQNEAQ (reference sequence). The V and J ends lost 3 bases and 0 bases respectively, with 8 bases between them. The CDR3 sequence is CASSLGGYQETQYF. CDR3 sequence (DNA): TGTGCCAGCAGCTTGGGCGGGTACCAAGAGACCCAGTACTTC.

The chain couples TRBV6-5 to TRBJ2-7, with D maybe TRBD1 (6 bases). The CDR3 is made up of 14 amino acids. Germline V lookup: CDR1 MNHEY, CDR2 SVGAGI. V lost 2 bases, J lost 3 bases, and 11 bases lay in between. CDR3 DNA sequence: TGTGCCAGCAGTTACGACGGACAGAGCTACGAGCAGTACTTC. It is translated as CASSYDGQSYEQYF.

V gene TRBV18 combines with J gene TRBJ2-7; TRBD1 agrees at 7 bases. In germline, CDR1 is KGHSH, CDR2 LQKENI. Trimming removed 6 bases from V and 0 bases from J; junction bases left unmatched: 8. This CDR3 contains 15 residues. CDR3 nucleotide sequence: TGTGCCAGCTCGCCCGACAGGGCTATCTCCTACGAGCAGTACTTC. Translation gives CASSPDRAISYEQYF.

The rearrangement joins TRBV5-4 to TRBJ1-3; the match to TRBD1 covers 9 bases. J lost 0 bases, V lost 2 bases, and 3 bases had no gene match. The CDR3 sequence is 16 residues long. The germline CDR1 and CDR2 sequences are SGHNT and YYREEE (reference sequence). For the CDR3, the DNA is TGTGCCAGCAGCTTTGGGACAGGGAGCTCTGGAAACACCATATATTTT. This encodes CASSFGTGSSGNTIYF.

The gene calls are TRBV5-5 and TRBJ2-1, with TRBD1 identical over 7 bases. Germline V CDR1 and CDR2: SGHKS, YYEKEE (reference sequence). The CDR3 has 15 residues. After removal of 4 bases from V and 5 bases from J, the junction contained 9 bases not matched to a gene. CDR3 nucleotide sequence: TGTGCCAGCAGCCGAGACAGAGGGGGCCACAATGAGCAGTTCTTC. Translation gives CASSRDRGGHNEQFF.

The chain joins TRBV4-1 to TRBJ1-2, with D maybe TRBD1 (5 bases). Trimming removed 1 base at V and 4 bases at J, with 19 bases between. Germline CDR1 MGHRA, CDR2 YSYEKL. This CDR3 spans 17 amino acids. The CDR3 region is CASSQGRDARTTYGYTF. The CDR3, as DNA: TGCGCCAGCAGCCAAGGCCGGGACGCCAGGACAACCTATGGCTACACCTTC.

V is TRBV18 and J is TRBJ2-1; D perhaps matches TRBD1 (5 bases). Germline V gene sequence: CDR1 KGHSH, CDR2 LQKENI. Trimming pared 3 bases from V and 4 bases from J, leaving 7 bases between. This CDR3 is 13 amino acids long. CDR3 coding DNA: TGTGCCAGCTCACCCGACAGTTACAATGAGCAGTTCTTC. This translates into CASSPDSYNEQFF.

V gene TRBV2 combines with J gene TRBJ1-4, with D possibly TRBD1 on 5 matching bases. Germline lookup yields CDR1 SNHLY and CDR2 FYNNEI. The V and J ends lost 7 bases and 5 bases respectively, with 20 bases between them. This CDR3 region has 16 residues. The CDR3 DNA follows: TGTGCCAGCACTATGTTGGGGGTCGGGTGGAATGAAAAACTGTTTTTT. It codes for CASTMLGVGWNEKLFF.

The chain joins TRBV6-5 to TRBJ2-3; D remains unclear. Looked up from germline, CDR1 is MNHEY and CDR2 is SVGAGI. The CDR3 has 15 residues. Trimming removed 5 bases from V and 0 bases from J, with 12 bases in between. The CDR3: CASSTYTASTDTQYF. The CDR3 DNA reads as TGTGCCAGCAGTACTTATACCGCTAGCACAGATACGCAGTATTTT.

The gene calls are TRBV28 and TRBJ2-2; D ambiguous. This CDR3 region has 15 residues. Germline CDR1 MDHEN, CDR2 SYDVKM. Trimming stripped 2 bases from V and 0 bases from J, with 7 bases between. CDR3 residues: CASSLPAPNTGELFF. The CDR3 bases are TGTGCCAGCAGTTTACCTGCCCCGAACACCGGGGAGCTGTTTTTT.

This chain connects TRBV7-2 to TRBJ2-5, with no clear D. CDR1 and CDR2 (germline): SGHTA, FQGNSA. V was shortened by 4 bases and J by 1 base, with 4 bases between the two germline ends. This CDR3 is built from 12 residues. CDR3 DNA: TGTGCCAGCAGCTCCAGCCAAGAGACCCAGTACTTC. Translated, it gives CASSSSQETQYF.

V usage is TRBV28 and J usage is TRBJ1-4, with 9 positions matching TRBD1. The CDR3 runs to 15 residues. With 5 bases clipped from V and 7 bases from J, the junction kept 8 bases outside the gene matches. Germline V gives CDR1 MDHEN, CDR2 SYDVKM. The CDR3, as DNA: TGTGCCAGCAGTATCTACAGGGGGCTGGTTGAAAAACTGTTTTTT. Encoded protein: CASSIYRGLVEKLFF.

The DNA for the CDR3 is TGTGCCAGATCACCCAACAGGGGATCCTATGGCTACACCTTC. Protein sequence: CARSPNRGSYGYTF. The chain uses TRBV19 and TRBJ1-2; 7 positions match TRBD1. The junction had 11 bases not matched to a gene; V was cut back by 9 bases and J by 4 bases. Germline V gene sequence: CDR1 LNHDA, CDR2 SQIVND (reference sequence). This CDR3 contains 14 residues.

The gene calls are TRBV5-6 and TRBJ1-4, with D possibly matching TRBD1 (5 bases). Germline loops: CDR1 SGHDT, CDR2 YYEEEE. The CDR3 covers 14 residues. V lost 4 bases to trimming and J lost 8 bases, with 15 bases between them. The CDR3 is CASSKDLKGEKLFF. DNA for the CDR3: TGTGCCAGCAGCAAGGACCTAAAGGGGGAAAAACTGTTTTTT.